This is a list of T cell receptor beta chains from one sample in a study of shared clonotypes between healthy human individuals. Sequencing used immunoSEQ multiplex PCR; TCRdb keeps in-frame clones, though not all of them. The sample yields 1.5 million to 2.5 million clones, approximately 94% seen once. Sequencing input: naive CD8+ T cells sorted from blood. The receptors shown here come from a man between 18 and 29 years old in good health. Both conserved end residues are part of each CDR3. A D gene is named only where the DNA matches it firmly. Only part of the rows carry a size: once, few, many, or a class if the clone is expanded.

>NA|TRBV28|TRBJ2-5|NA
CASSVRQTQETQYF
TGTGCCAGCAGTGTTCGACAAACGCAAGAGACCCAGTACTTC
>NA|TRBV15|TRBJ1-1|NA
CATSRLQGGNTEAFF
TGTGCCACCAGCAGATTACAGGGCGGGAACACTGAAGCTTTCTTT
>NA|TRBV20-1|TRBJ1-2|TRBD1
CSAGTGDGYTF
TGCAGTGCTGGGACAGGGGATGGCTACACCTTC
>NA|TRBV15|TRBJ2-1|NA
CATSRDHTDEQFF
TGTGCCACCAGCAGAGACCATACAGATGAGCAGTTCTTC
>once|TRBV5-6|TRBJ2-7|NA
CASRSGATYEQYF
TGTGCCAGCAGATCCGGGGCCACCTACGAGCAGTACTTC
>NA|TRBV30|TRBJ1-2|NA
CAWSGEFERGYTF
TGTGCCTGGAGTGGAGAGTTTGAGCGGGGCTACACCTTC
>once|TRBV30|TRBJ2-2|TRBD2
CACDPSGIRPPNTGELFF
TGTGCCTGCGACCCTAGCGGGATTCGGCCACCGAACACCGGGGAGCTGTTTTTT
>once|TRBV16|TRBJ1-5|NA
CASSLVADGQPQHF
TGTGCCAGCAGCCTGGTGGCAGACGGCCAGCCCCAGCATTTT
>NA|TRBV7-9|TRBJ2-7|NA
CASSWTGTPTQYF
TGTGCCAGCAGCTGGACCGGGACACCCACGCAGTACTTC
>NA|TRBV12-5|TRBJ1-1|TRBD1
CASGGQTTVNTEAFF
TGTGCCTCCGGGGGACAGACTACGGTGAACACTGAAGCTTTCTTT
>NA|TRBV2|TRBJ2-3|NA
CASIRSQEARTDTQYF
TGTGCCAGCATCCGAAGCCAGGAGGCTCGCACAGATACGCAGTATTTT
>once|TRBV30|TRBJ2-1|NA
CAWSGTGNEQFF
TGTGCCTGGAGTGGGACTGGCAATGAGCAGTTCTTC
>NA|TRBV25-1|TRBJ1-6|NA
CASSDETDYLRDSPLHF
TGTGCCAGCAGTGACGAGACAGATTATTTAAGGGATTCACCCCTCCACTTT
>NA|TRBV2|TRBJ1-5|NA
CASSDYQGDQPQHF
TGTGCCAGCAGTGATTATCAGGGTGATCAGCCCCAGCATTTT
>NA|TRBV4-1|TRBJ1-6|NA
CASSQDRGSGSPLHF
TGCGCCAGCAGCCAAGACCGGGGGTCAGGATCACCCCTCCACTTT
>NA|TRBV27|TRBJ1-1|NA
CASSLSTGYTEAFF
TGTGCCAGCAGTTTATCTACAGGGTACACTGAAGCTTTCTTT
>NA|TRBV7-9|TRBJ2-1|NA
CASSSYQGQNNEQFF
TGTGCCAGCAGCTCCTATCAGGGGCAGAACAATGAGCAGTTCTTC
>NA|TRBV5-6|TRBJ1-6|NA
CASDTGGSSPLHF
TGTGCCAGCGACACCGGGGGGTCTTCACCCCTCCACTTT
>NA|TRBV6-4|TRBJ2-7|TRBD1
CASSSRDRPAYEQYF
TGTGCCAGCAGTAGCCGGGACAGGCCCGCCTACGAGCAGTACTTC
>NA|TRBV6-1|TRBJ1-1|NA
CASSDLGYEGDMNTEAFF
TGTGCCAGCAGTGATCTGGGGTATGAGGGAGACATGAACACTGAAGCTTTCTTT
>NA|TRBV6-6|TRBJ2-2|NA
CASSRGGRINTGELFF
TGTGCCAGCAGCCGCGGAGGCAGGATCAACACCGGGGAGCTGTTTTTT
>NA|TRBV4-3|TRBJ1-4|NA
CASSSTTGTNEKLFF
TGCGCCAGCAGCTCAACGACAGGAACTAATGAAAAACTGTTTTTT
>NA|TRBV10-3|TRBJ2-1|NA
CAISEEVYNEQFF
TGTGCCATCAGTGAAGAAGTGTACAATGAGCAGTTCTTC
>NA|TRBV7-9|TRBJ2-5|NA
CASSFYLKETQYF
TGTGCCAGCAGCTTTTATTTGAAAGAGACCCAGTACTTC
>once|TRBV6-1|TRBJ2-7|NA
CASSEALGTLYEQYF
TGTGCCAGCAGTGAAGCGCTTGGCACTCTCTACGAGCAGTACTTC
>NA|TRBV5-5|TRBJ2-7|TRBD1
CASSFLGQGAYEQYF
TGTGCCAGCAGCTTCTTAGGGCAGGGGGCGTACGAGCAGTACTTC
>NA|TRBV7-9|TRBJ2-7|NA
CASSTIGPQYEQYF
TGTGCCAGCAGCACCATCGGACCCCAATACGAGCAGTACTTC
>NA|TRBV6-5|TRBJ2-7|TRBD1
CASSYGTGGSYEQYF
TGTGCCAGCAGTTACGGAACAGGGGGCTCCTACGAGCAGTACTTC
>NA|TRBV9|TRBJ2-1|TRBD2
CASSGITSGFYNEQFF
TGTGCCAGCAGCGGGATTACTAGCGGTTTTTACAATGAGCAGTTCTTC
>NA|TRBV6-1|TRBJ2-7|NA
CASSDDWGFYEQYF
TGTGCCAGCAGTGATGACTGGGGTTTCTACGAGCAGTACTTC
>once|TRBV9|TRBJ2-1|TRBD1
CASSEDRGAEQFF
TGTGCCAGCAGCGAAGACAGGGGGGCTGAGCAGTTCTTC
>NA|TRBV7-6|TRBJ2-7|TRBD1
CASSIGTGGTYEQYF
TGTGCCAGCAGCATCGGGACAGGGGGGACCTACGAGCAGTACTTC
>once|TRBV19|TRBJ2-7|NA
CASSIAGYYEQYF
TGTGCCAGTAGTATAGCAGGGTACTACGAGCAGTACTTC
>NA|TRBV12-5|TRBJ1-6|NA
CASGLLPGDNSPLHF
TGTGCTAGTGGTTTGCTCCCAGGTGATAATTCACCCCTCCACTTT
>NA|TRBV27|TRBJ2-3|NA
CASSSFGTDTQYF
TGTGCCAGCAGTTCTTTCGGGACAGATACGCAGTATTTT
>NA|TRBV7-6|TRBJ2-1|NA
CASSPTPGGRVDEQFF
TGTGCCAGCAGCCCCACCCCCGGGGGGCGGGTGGATGAGCAGTTCTTC
>NA|TRBV11-2|TRBJ1-5|NA
CASSLGQASNQPQHF
TGTGCCAGCAGCTTAGGCCAGGCCAGTAATCAGCCCCAGCATTTT
>NA|TRBV7-2|TRBJ2-7|TRBD2
CASSTLAGGTGEQYF
TGTGCCAGCAGCACCTTAGCGGGAGGTACGGGCGAGCAGTACTTC
>NA|TRBV13|TRBJ2-3|TRBD2
CASSLEAGGPQDTQYF
TGTGCCAGCAGCTTAGAAGCGGGGGGGCCTCAAGATACGCAGTATTTT
>NA|TRBV5-4|TRBJ2-7|NA
CASSLGPDTYEQYF
TGTGCCAGCAGCTTGGGTCCGGACACCTACGAGCAGTACTTC
>NA|TRBV6-5|TRBJ2-7|NA
CASSIQGPSYEQYF
TGTGCCAGCAGTATACAGGGACCGAGCTACGAGCAGTACTTC
>NA|TRBV5-4|TRBJ2-2|NA
CASSWEMGSGELFF
TGTGCCAGCAGCTGGGAAATGGGCTCCGGGGAGCTGTTTTTT
>once|TRBV5-6|TRBJ2-5|TRBD2
CASSPWGLAGDETQYF
TGTGCCAGCAGCCCCTGGGGACTAGCGGGAGATGAGACCCAGTACTTC
>NA|TRBV28|TRBJ1-2|NA
CASSFLTF
TGTGCCAGCAGTTTTCTAACCTTC
>NA|TRBV4-3|TRBJ2-1|TRBD2
CASSQLAGYNEQFF
TGCGCCAGCAGCCAACTAGCGGGGTACAATGAGCAGTTCTTC
>NA|TRBV7-9|TRBJ2-3|TRBD2
CASSPGEREGQWDTQYF
TGTGCCAGCAGCCCTGGCGAGCGGGAGGGCCAATGGGATACGCAGTATTTT
>once|TRBV18|TRBJ2-7|NA
CASGAASYEQYF
TGTGCCAGCGGGGCAGCATCCTACGAGCAGTACTTC
>NA|TRBV27|TRBJ2-5|NA
CASSPLFAQGETQYF
TGTGCCAGCAGTCCTCTTTTCGCCCAGGGGGAGACCCAGTACTTC
>NA|TRBV7-9|TRBJ2-7|NA
CASSLPGQTYEQYF
TGTGCCAGCAGCTTACCCGGACAGACCTACGAGCAGTACTTC
>NA|TRBV5-4|TRBJ1-2|NA
CASRYSTAPNYGYTF
TGTGCCAGCAGGTATTCAACCGCCCCTAACTATGGCTACACCTTC
>NA|TRBV13|TRBJ1-2|NA
CASSLEEGPYGYTF
TGTGCCAGCAGCTTAGAAGAGGGTCCCTATGGCTACACCTTC
>NA|TRBV29-1|TRBJ2-2|NA
CSVERDWGGGELFF
TGCAGCGTTGAAAGGGACTGGGGAGGCGGGGAGCTGTTTTTT
>NA|TRBV27|TRBJ2-3|NA
CASSSHPPLAVADTQYF
TGTGCCAGCAGCTCCCATCCTCCACTAGCAGTGGCAGATACGCAGTATTTT
>NA|TRBV6-6|TRBJ1-2|TRBD1
CASSSDDRVVTF
TGTGCCAGCAGTTCTGACGACAGGGTGGTTACCTTC
>once|TRBV5-6|TRBJ1-2|TRBD1
CASSWEGQYGYTF
TGTGCCAGCAGCTGGGAGGGACAGTATGGCTACACCTTC
>NA|TRBV5-6|TRBJ1-5|TRBD1
CASSRTGNQPQHF
TGTGCCAGCAGCCGGACAGGTAATCAGCCCCAGCATTTT
>NA|TRBV30|TRBJ2-5|TRBD1
CAWSVRGGFWETQYF
TGTGCCTGGAGTGTTCGAGGGGGCTTCTGGGAGACCCAGTACTTC
>NA|TRBV19|TRBJ1-5|NA
CASTEYDSSNQPQHF
TGTGCCAGTACAGAATATGACAGTAGCAATCAGCCCCAGCATTTT
>NA|TRBV6-1|TRBJ1-1|NA
CASSEEGLGTEAFF
TGTGCCAGCAGTGAAGAGGGCCTCGGCACTGAAGCTTTCTTT